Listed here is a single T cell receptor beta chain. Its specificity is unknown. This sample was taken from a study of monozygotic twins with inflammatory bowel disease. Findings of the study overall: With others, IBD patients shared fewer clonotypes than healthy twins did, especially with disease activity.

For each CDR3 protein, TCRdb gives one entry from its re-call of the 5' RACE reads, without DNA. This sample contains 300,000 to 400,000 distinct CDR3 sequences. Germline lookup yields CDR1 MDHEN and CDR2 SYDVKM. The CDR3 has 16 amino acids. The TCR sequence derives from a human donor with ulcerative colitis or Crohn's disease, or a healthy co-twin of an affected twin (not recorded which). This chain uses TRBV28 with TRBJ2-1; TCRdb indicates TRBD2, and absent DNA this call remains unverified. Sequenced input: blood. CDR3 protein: CASSLSLAAMYNEQFF.